The 17 T cell receptor beta chains below were found in one sample sequenced in a study of blood T cell repertoires in COVID-19. The assay was immunoSEQ multiplex PCR, and TCRdb's table has in-frame clones only and misses some. The sample contains approximately 200,000 clones, approximately 86% of which appear only once. Sequencing was performed on PBMCs or T cells enriched from blood (not recorded which). The receptors derive from a young woman who had recovered from COVID-19.

The chain combines TRBV7-2 with TRBJ2-7; 12 positions match TRBD2. The J segment lost 2 bases and the V segment lost 2 bases, leaving 1 base of the junction unmatched. The CDR3 spans 15 residues. Germline values: CDR1 SGHTA, CDR2 FQGNSA. The CDR3 DNA reads TGTGCCAGCAGCTTAAGACTAGCGGGAGCCTACGAGCAGTACTTC. This codes for CASSLRLAGAYEQYF.

This chain uses TRBV19 with TRBJ2-7; D may be TRBD1 (5 bases). Germline V gene data show CDR1 as LNHDA and CDR2 as SQIVND (reference sequence). Between the trimmed V and J ends, which lost 0 bases and 2 bases, there was a span of 11 bases. The CDR3 contains 15 residues. CDR3 bases: TGTGCCAGTAGTATAGATGTCCAGGGTACCTACGAGCAGTACTTC. Translation gives CASSIDVQGTYEQYF.

The genes are TRBV5-4 and TRBJ1-6; D not resolved. From germline, CDR1 is SGHNT and CDR2 YYREEE (reference sequence). This CDR3 comprises 15 residues. Deletions cut 1 base from V and 3 bases from J, with 8 bases between. CDR3 protein: CASSLNTGYNSPLHF. Written as DNA, the CDR3 is TGTGCCAGCAGCTTGAACACGGGCTATAATTCACCCCTCCACTTT.

This chain connects TRBV2 to TRBJ2-7, with 9 bases fitting TRBD1. There are 13 residues in the CDR3. Per the germline V gene, CDR1 is SNHLY and CDR2 is FYNNEI. V was clipped by 9 bases and J by 1 base; unmatched bases: 4. The CDR3 region has the DNA TGTGCCAGAGGGACAGGGCGTTCCTACGAGCAGTACTTC. As protein: CARGTGRSYEQYF. Full variable domain (outside the CDR3, taken from reference TRBV2 and TRBJ2-7): EPEVTQTPSHQVTQMGQEVILRCVPISNHLYFYWYRQILGQKVEFLVSFYNNEISEKSEIFDDQFSVERPDGSNFTLKIRSTKLEDSAMYFCARGTGRSYEQYFGPGTRLTVT.

The V and J genes are TRBV5-1 and TRBJ2-7, with 8 bases fitting TRBD2. Trimming cost V 10 bases and J 3 bases; bases outside gene matches: 9. CDR1 and CDR2 from the germline V gene are SGHRS and YFSETQ. The CDR3 loop spans 13 amino acids. CDR3 DNA sequence: TGCGCCTCCCGAGAGCGGGAGAGCTACGAGCAGTACTTC. Its translation: CASRERESYEQYF.

The chain joins TRBV6-2 or TRBV6-3 to TRBJ1-1; 9 bases are a match to TRBD1. V lost 2 bases, J lost 4 bases, and 5 bases stayed unmatched. The CDR3 has 15 amino acids. The germline V gene encodes CDR1 MNHEY and CDR2 SVGEGT. DNA for the CDR3: TGTGCCAGCAGTTACAGGGACAGGGCAGGCACTGAAGCTTTCTTT. Its protein is CASSYRDRAGTEAFF.

The CDR3 nucleotides are TGCAGCGTTGAAGTGGCCAGGGGGCCTCCTCTTTCCACCCCTGAAGCTTTCTTT. Translated, it gives CSVEVARGPPLSTPEAFF. The V gene is TRBV29-1, the J gene TRBJ1-1; 8 bases match TRBD1. Trimming cost V 1 base and J 6 bases; bases outside gene matches: 19. Germline V gene sequence: CDR1 SQVTM, CDR2 ANQGSEA. This CDR3 is 18 amino acids long.

The rearrangement uses TRBV7-8 and TRBJ1-2, with TRBD1 identical over 9 bases. V dropped 4 bases and J dropped 5; count of bases not matched to a gene: 5. Germline lookup yields CDR1 SGHVS and CDR2 FQNEAQ. The CDR3 covers 14 residues. The CDR3 protein is CASSSRQGEYGYTF. The CDR3 DNA is TGTGCCAGCAGCTCCCGACAGGGGGAATATGGCTACACCTTC.

The rearrangement uses TRBV30 and TRBJ1-1, with 7 bases identical to TRBD1. Germline V gene data show CDR1 as GTSNPN and CDR2 as SVGIG (reference sequence). This CDR3 spans 13 amino acids. J gave up 1 base and V 2 bases, and 1 base lay outside the gene matches. In DNA, the CDR3 is TGTGCCTGGAGTTGGGACAGGAACACTGAAGCTTTCTTT. As protein: CAWSWDRNTEAFF.

The chain uses TRBV27 and TRBJ1-2; 8 bases match TRBD1. Germline loops: CDR1 MNHEY, CDR2 SMNVEV (reference sequence). The CDR3 consists of 16 residues. Trimming cost V 2 bases and J 8 bases; bases outside gene matches: 13. CDR3 residues: CASSLRTGYGLGGYTF. CDR3 nucleotide sequence: TGTGCCAGCAGTTTACGGACAGGGTATGGCCTAGGCGGCTACACCTTC.

The V and J genes are TRBV11-3 and TRBJ2-7; perhaps TRBD2 as D (6 bases). With 1 base removed from V and 0 bases from J, the gap between germline ends came to 7 bases. In germline, CDR1 is SGHNT, CDR2 YENEEA. The CDR3 extends over 14 amino acids. As DNA, the CDR3 is TGTGCCAGCAGCTTAGGGAGGGTCTCCTACGAGCAGTACTTC. Protein sequence: CASSLGRVSYEQYF.

The table lists this clone with a few counts. The CDR3 DNA follows: TGTGCCAGTAGTGACAGGGGCAATCAGCCCCAGCATTTT. The encoded protein is CASSDRGNQPQHF. This sequence joins TRBV19 and TRBJ1-5; 7 bases are a match to TRBD1. J gave up 2 bases and V 5 bases, and 0 bases lay outside the gene matches. Germline CDR1 and CDR2: LNHDA and SQIVND (reference sequence). The CDR3 covers 13 residues.

The chain recombines TRBV6-5 with TRBJ2-1, with 9 bases fitting TRBD1. Trimming removed 5 bases from V and 8 bases from J; junction bases left unmatched: 10. The CDR3 extends over 15 amino acids. Germline lookup yields CDR1 MNHEY and CDR2 SVGAGI. The CDR3 DNA follows: TGTGCCAGCAGTATAGGGGCAACAGGGGGCGATGAGCAGTTCTTC. It specifies CASSIGATGGDEQFF.

This chain joins TRBV5-1 and TRBJ1-1; D might be TRBD1 (5 bases). CDR1 is SGHRS, CDR2 YFSETQ, per germline. V was clipped by 4 bases and J by 3 bases, with 13 bases between them. CDR3 size: 14 residues. CDR3 in amino acids: CASSRPDTDTEAFF. CDR3 coding DNA: TGCGCCAGCAGCAGACCGGACACCGACACTGAAGCTTTCTTT.

The rearrangement uses TRBV20-1 and TRBJ1-2; tentative D call: TRBD1 (6 bases). The germline CDR1 and CDR2 sequences are DFQATT and SNEGSKA (reference sequence). The CDR3 loop spans 14 amino acids. V was clipped by 3 bases and J by 7 bases, with 18 bases between them. CDR3 nucleotide sequence: TGCAGTGCTAGTCCCCTGACAGGTCGCACTGGCTACACCTTC. Translation gives CSASPLTGRTGYTF.

This clone was observed a few times. V is TRBV29-1 and J is TRBJ1-1; 8 positions agree with TRBD1. Germline assignment: CDR1 SQVTM and CDR2 ANQGSEA. The CDR3 runs 14 residues. Trimming took 2 bases from V and 4 from J; bases not matched to a gene: 6. CDR3 sequence reads: CSVESRDRSTEAFF. DNA for the CDR3: TGCAGCGTTGAATCCCGGGACAGGAGCACTGAAGCTTTCTTT.

J is TRBJ1-1 and V is TRBV11-2; the D gene is possibly TRBD1 (5 bases). From germline, CDR1 is SGHAT and CDR2 FQNNGV. Trimming took 5 bases from V and 4 from J, leaving 11 bases between them. The CDR3 consists of 13 residues. For the CDR3, the DNA is TGTGCCAGCAGCCACAGGTGGGGCACTGAAGCTTTCTTT. Its protein product is CASSHRWGTEAFF. Full variable domain (rest looked up from reference TRBV11-2 and TRBJ1-1): EAGVAQSPRYKIIEKRQSVAFWCNPISGHATLYWYQQILGQGPKLLIQFQNNGVVDDSQLPKDRFSAERLKGVDSTLKIQPAKLEDSAVYLCASSHRWGTEAFFGQGTRLTVV.